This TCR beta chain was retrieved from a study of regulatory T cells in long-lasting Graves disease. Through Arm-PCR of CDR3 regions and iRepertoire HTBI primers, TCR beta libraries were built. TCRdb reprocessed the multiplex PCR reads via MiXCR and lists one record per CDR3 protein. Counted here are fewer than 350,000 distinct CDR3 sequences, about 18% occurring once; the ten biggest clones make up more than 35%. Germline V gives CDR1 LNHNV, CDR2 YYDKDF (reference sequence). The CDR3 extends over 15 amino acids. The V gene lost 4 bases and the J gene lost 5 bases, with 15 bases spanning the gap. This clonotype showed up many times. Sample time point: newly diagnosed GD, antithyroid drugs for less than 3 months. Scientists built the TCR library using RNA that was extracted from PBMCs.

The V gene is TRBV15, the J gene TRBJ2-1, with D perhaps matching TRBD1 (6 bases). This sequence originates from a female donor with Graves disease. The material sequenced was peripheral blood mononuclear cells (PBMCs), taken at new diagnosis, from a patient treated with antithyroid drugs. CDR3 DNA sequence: TGTGCCACCAGCAAAACAGGGAAATCGAACAATGAGCAGTTCTTC. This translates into CATSKTGKSNNEQFF.